A single sample is the source of the 32 T cell receptor beta chains below, sequenced in a study of response to subunit inactivated influenza vaccine. TCRdb re-analysed the RT-PCR reads in MiXCR, keeping a single row per CDR3 protein. The sample includes hundreds of thousands of distinct CDR3 sequences, 12% to 15% of them seen just once. Sequencing used PBMCs from blood, obtained about 14 days before vaccination. Receptors originate from a man aged 50-59 years who received an inactivated influenza vaccine.

The table lists this clonotype with a few counts. The J gene is TRBJ1-1, the V gene TRBV12-3 or TRBV12-4; no clear D. This CDR3 spans 13 amino acids. Trimming pared 4 bases from V and 1 base from J, leaving 7 bases between. For the CDR3, the DNA is TGTGCCAGCAGTTCACAGAAGAACACTGAAGCTTTCTTT. Protein sequence: CASSSQKNTEAFF.

The rearrangement links TRBV7-6 to TRBJ2-3, with 13 bases lining up with TRBD2. This CDR3 is built from 17 residues. Germline CDR1 and CDR2: SGHVS and FNYEAQ. V was clipped by 1 base and J by 0 bases; unmatched bases: 1. DNA for the CDR3: TGTGCCAGCAGCTTAGAGACTAGCGGGAGGAGCACAGATACGCAGTATTTT. Protein sequence: CASSLETSGRSTDTQYF.

This chain joins TRBV29-1 and TRBJ2-1; D possibly corresponds to TRBD2 (6 bases). The V end lost 4 bases, the J end lost 3 bases, and 7 bases lay between the germline ends. The CDR3 has 12 amino acids. The germline V gene encodes CDR1 SQVTM and CDR2 ANQGSEA. Here the CDR3 reads CSVGGVYNEQFF. The CDR3 nucleotides read TGCAGCGTTGGGGGGGTCTACAATGAGCAGTTCTTC.

V usage is TRBV20-1 and J usage is TRBJ2-3; 9 bases line up with TRBD2. V lost 5 bases, J lost 0 bases, and 6 bases stayed unmatched. There are 15 residues in the CDR3. The germline V gene encodes CDR1 DFQATT and CDR2 SNEGSKA (reference sequence). The CDR3 is CSASGLAGSTDTQYF. CDR3 DNA: TGCAGTGCTTCCGGCCTAGCGGGGAGCACAGATACGCAGTATTTT.

The rearrangement uses TRBV10-2 and TRBJ2-1, with 7 positions matching TRBD2. The length of the CDR3 is 17 residues. Germline V gene lookup returns CDR1 WSHSY and CDR2 SAAADI. With 7 bases clipped from V and 5 bases from J, the junction kept 17 bases outside the gene matches. CDR3 amino acids: CASNRVMGSGRHNEQFF. The CDR3 DNA reads TGCGCCAGCAACCGAGTGATGGGTAGCGGGCGCCACAATGAGCAGTTCTTC.

This clonotype was seen a few times. This chain joins TRBV20-1 and TRBJ2-7; TRBD1 matches at 12 bases. Germline V CDR1 and CDR2: DFQATT, SNEGSKA (reference sequence). V lost 2 bases and J lost 7; bases outside the gene matches: 12. The CDR3 totals 16 residues. The CDR3 region is CSARLFGGQGAWEQYF. The CDR3 region has the DNA TGCAGTGCTAGACTTTTTGGGGGACAGGGGGCGTGGGAGCAGTACTTC.

The chain has TRBV20-1 and TRBJ1-1; tentatively, D is TRBD1 (5 bases). V lost 2 bases and J lost 3, with 13 bases in between. The CDR3 runs to 14 residues. The germline gives CDR1 DFQATT, CDR2 SNEGSKA (reference sequence). The CDR3 spells CSARTGPGDTEAFF. CDR3 sequence (DNA): TGCAGTGCTAGAACCGGGCCGGGGGACACTGAAGCTTTCTTT.

V usage is TRBV29-1 and J usage is TRBJ2-1; no clear D gene. Germline V gene lookup returns CDR1 SQVTM and CDR2 ANQGSEA. V lost 7 bases to trimming and J lost 8 bases, with 9 bases between them. This CDR3 has 10 residues. CDR3 DNA: TGCAGCGCTGGTGGGTATGAGCAGTTCTTC. Residues: CSAGGYEQFF.

This clonotype was observed a few times. The chain links TRBV6-1 to TRBJ2-5; TRBD2 matches at 9 bases. Germline V gives CDR1 MNHNS, CDR2 SASEGT. V was clipped by 5 bases and J by 2 bases; unmatched bases: 15. CDR3 length equals 18 residues. In nucleotides, the CDR3 is TGTGCCAGCAGTCTAGGAGTAGCGGGGGCCCCCCTTCAAGAGACCCAGTACTTC. It specifies CASSLGVAGAPLQETQYF.

The chain links TRBV4-1 to TRBJ1-5; the D gene is possibly TRBD1 (6 bases). The germline CDR1 and CDR2 sequences are MGHRA and YSYEKL. CDR3 length equals 15 residues. Trimming removed 2 bases at V and 5 bases at J, with 13 bases between. The CDR3 nucleotides read TGCGCCAGCAGCCAATCGGACAGCTCCGATCAGCCCCAGCATTTT. It specifies CASSQSDSSDQPQHF.

This clonotype came up a few times. The V gene is TRBV10-3, the J gene TRBJ1-1; D perhaps matches TRBD1 (6 bases). The CDR3 is made up of 13 amino acids. Germline V gene data show CDR1 as ENHRY and CDR2 as SYGVKD. Trimming cost V 8 bases and J 1 base, with 11 bases left between them. The CDR3 sequence is CAIVAGANTEAFF. CDR3 nucleotide sequence: TGTGCCATCGTGGCAGGGGCGAACACTGAAGCTTTCTTT.

The chain couples TRBV7-9 to TRBJ2-5; D gene ambiguous. V gave up 1 base and J gave up 4 bases, with 13 bases separating them. This CDR3 spans 15 amino acids. CDR1 and CDR2 (germline): SEHNR, FQNEAQ (reference sequence). CDR3 sequence (DNA): TGTGCCAGCAGCTTAGGAGGAGCAGTCCTAGAGACCCAGTACTTC. Protein product: CASSLGGAVLETQYF.

The chain has TRBV2 and TRBJ2-7; D possibly corresponds to TRBD2 (5 bases). Germline values: CDR1 SNHLY, CDR2 FYNNEI. The CDR3 is 15 residues long. V was trimmed by 4 bases and J by 0 bases, leaving 13 bases between them. CDR3 in DNA: TGTGCCAGCAGTGGAGGGCGGGTGAACTCCTACGAGCAGTACTTC. This sequence encodes CASSGGRVNSYEQYF.

The table lists this clonotype with a few counts. The chain links TRBV29-1 to TRBJ2-3, with TRBD2 identical over 8 bases. Germline V gives CDR1 SQVTM, CDR2 ANQGSEA. J gave up 1 base and V 8 bases, and 11 bases lay outside the gene matches. CDR3 length: 15 residues. The CDR3 nucleotides read TGCAGCTGCCGGGGGGGCCCGAGGGGCACAGATACGCAGTATTTT. Translated, it gives CSCRGGPRGTDTQYF.

This clonotype was found a few times. The chain couples TRBV5-1 to TRBJ1-1; TRBD1 might be the D (5 bases). The germline gives CDR1 SGHRS, CDR2 YFSETQ. The germline V and J ends were trimmed by 0 bases and 1 base, with 10 bases remaining between them. This CDR3 comprises 15 residues. Here the CDR3 DNA reads TGCGCCAGCAGCTTGGGGGGGTCGGAGAACACTGAAGCTTTCTTT. Encoded protein: CASSLGGSENTEAFF. Full variable domain (outside the CDR3, taken from reference TRBV5-1 and TRBJ1-1): KAGVTQTPRYLIKTRGQQVTLSCSPISGHRSVSWYQQTPGQGLQFLFEYFSETQRNKGNFPGRFSGRQFSNSRSEMNVSTLELGDSALYLCASSLGGSENTEAFFGQGTRLTVV.

This clonotype has a handful of counts. The V call is TRBV4-2, the J call TRBJ2-3, with a weak D call TRBD2 (6 bases). The CDR3 has 15 amino acids. V lost 3 bases and J lost 5, with 15 bases in between. The germline CDR1 and CDR2 sequences are LGHNA and YNFKEQ. In nucleotides, the CDR3 is TGTGCCAGCAGCCATGGAGCGGGCCCGGGAGATACGCAGTATTTT. Its protein product is CASSHGAGPGDTQYF.

The chain uses TRBV4-1 and TRBJ2-1; TRBD2 aligns across 11 bases. CDR1 is MGHRA, CDR2 YSYEKL, per germline. There are 21 residues in the CDR3. Unmatched junction bases numbered 15, after V lost 0 bases and J lost 2 bases. CDR3 loop: CASSQDVILAGDFPTYNEQFF. CDR3 in DNA: TGCGCCAGCAGCCAAGATGTGATACTAGCGGGAGATTTCCCTACCTACAATGAGCAGTTCTTC.

This clonotype showed up just a few times. The chain uses TRBV7-2 and TRBJ1-1; perhaps TRBD1 as D (5 bases). The length of the CDR3 is 16 residues. V shed 0 bases and J shed 7 bases, with 18 bases lying between them. CDR1 is SGHTA, CDR2 FQGNSA, per germline. The CDR3 is CASSLAPLGGGGEAFF. CDR3 coding DNA: TGTGCCAGCAGCTTAGCGCCCCTCGGGGGAGGAGGTGAAGCTTTCTTT.

This clonotype was counted a few times. The V call is TRBV2, the J call TRBJ2-7; 7 nucleotides match TRBD2. Trimming cost V 6 bases and J 0 bases; bases outside gene matches: 5. The CDR3 contains 14 residues. Germline CDR1 and CDR2: SNHLY and FYNNEI. CDR3 sequence (DNA): TGTGCCAGCAGGTGGGGGGGTAGCTCCTACGAGCAGTACTTC. Translation: CASRWGGSSYEQYF. The variable domain in full, completed from reference TRBV2 and TRBJ2-7, reads EPEVTQTPSHQVTQMGQEVILRCVPISNHLYFYWYRQILGQKVEFLVSFYNNEISEKSEIFDDQFSVERPDGSNFTLKIRSTKLEDSAMYFCASRWGGSSYEQYFGPGTRLTVT.

A few counts support this clonotype. The gene calls are TRBV12-3 or TRBV12-4 and TRBJ2-1, with D uncertain. The CDR3 is 12 amino acids. Trimming removed 1 base from V and 10 bases from J, with 8 bases in between. In DNA, the CDR3 is TGTGCCAGCAGTTTAGATCGCGAGGAGCAGTTCTTC. Amino acids: CASSLDREEQFF.

This clonotype was picked up many times. The CDR3 here is CASSLVPVNTEAFF. The CDR3 DNA follows: TGTGCCAGCAGCTTAGTCCCCGTGAACACTGAAGCTTTCTTT. The chain links TRBV7-2 to TRBJ1-1; D gene unclear. Per the germline V gene, CDR1 is SGHTA and CDR2 is FQGNSA. The CDR3 is 14 residues long. V was trimmed by 1 base and J by 0 bases, leaving 6 bases between them.

The sample holds a few counts of this clonotype. The CDR3 here is CSAIAGGLYNEQFF. The DNA for the CDR3 is TGCAGTGCTATTGCGGGGGGTTTATACAATGAGCAGTTCTTC. The rearrangement uses TRBV20-1 and TRBJ2-1; 8 nucleotides line up with TRBD2. Germline V CDR1 and CDR2: DFQATT, SNEGSKA (reference sequence). The CDR3 contains 14 residues. V was clipped by 4 bases and J by 4 bases; unmatched bases: 6.

In its sample, this clonotype was seen many times. The gene calls are TRBV20-1 and TRBJ2-3; possibly TRBD1 or TRBD2 for D (5 bases each). The length of the CDR3 is 14 residues. V lost 6 bases and J 1 base, leaving 14 bases between the germline ends. Germline values: CDR1 DFQATT, CDR2 SNEGSKA (reference sequence). The CDR3 nucleotides are TGCAGTGCCAAAGTTGGGGGACGCACAGATACGCAGTATTTT. Amino acid sequence: CSAKVGGRTDTQYF.

The chain links TRBV14 to TRBJ1-1; 9 bases are shared with TRBD1. The CDR3 consists of 15 residues. Per the germline V gene, CDR1 is SGHDN and CDR2 is FVKESK. The junction had 11 bases not matched to a gene; V was cut back by 5 bases and J by 7 bases. CDR3 DNA sequence: TGTGCCAGCAGCGCTCGACAGGGGGGGGACATTGAAGCTTTCTTT. As protein: CASSARQGGDIEAFF.

This clonotype was counted a few times. The chain combines TRBV7-2 with TRBJ1-5; D not resolved. From germline, CDR1 is SGHTA and CDR2 FQGNSA. The CDR3 covers 17 residues. Trimming shortened V by 0 bases and J by 0 bases, and 12 bases separated the two germline ends. The CDR3 loop reads CASSLALRTHSNQPQHF. The DNA for the CDR3 is TGTGCCAGCAGCTTAGCCCTAAGAACCCATAGCAATCAGCCCCAGCATTTT.

This rearrangement joins TRBV13 to TRBJ2-1, with D maybe TRBD2 (6 bases). V was cut by 7 bases and J by 7 bases, with 14 bases left in between. The CDR3 is 13 residues long. Germline-derived CDR1 and CDR2 are PRHDT and FYEKMQ (reference sequence). This CDR3 reads CASTPRLANEQFF. CDR3 nucleotides: TGTGCCAGCACCCCCCGCCTAGCGAATGAGCAGTTCTTC.

This clonotype has a handful of counts. V usage is TRBV28 and J usage is TRBJ1-5, with 8 bases that match TRBD1. In germline, CDR1 is MDHEN, CDR2 SYDVKM. This CDR3 comprises 15 residues. V was pared by 1 base and J by 6 bases, with 5 bases of the junction left unmatched. CDR3 sequence reads: CASSLLQGGGQPQHF. In DNA form, the CDR3 reads TGTGCCAGCAGTTTATTACAGGGGGGAGGTCAGCCCCAGCATTTT.

This clonotype was found a few times. This chain connects TRBV4-3 to TRBJ2-7, with 9 positions matching TRBD1. The CDR3 spans 15 residues. CDR1 and CDR2 from the germline V gene are LGHNA and YSLEER. Germline trimming cut 0 bases from V and 5 bases from J; bases unmatched to any gene: 5. The CDR3 region is CASSQDPQGADEQYF. In DNA, the CDR3 is TGCGCCAGCAGCCAAGATCCACAGGGGGCAGACGAGCAGTACTTC.

A remark on this clonotype: The DNA is omitted, as the CDR3 cannot be located on it reliably, and the CDR3 follows TCRdb's listing. V usage is TRBV7-5 and J usage is TRBJ1-3; TRBD1, the table's D call, lacks a check against the DNA. TRBV7-5 is a known pseudogene. The CDR3 is 16 amino acids long, termini counted. The CDR3 spells CISVSEAPGQGNTIYF.

This rearrangement joins TRBV18 to TRBJ2-7; D might be TRBD1 (5 bases). This CDR3 contains 17 residues. V shed 3 bases and J shed 3 bases, with 21 bases lying between them. CDR1 KGHSH and CDR2 LQKENI come from the germline V gene. The CDR3 loop is CASSPQEQVIPLYEQYF. The CDR3, as DNA: TGTGCCAGCTCACCGCAAGAACAGGTTATCCCCCTCTACGAGCAGTACTTC.

The chain employs TRBV3-1 and TRBJ2-1, with 9 bases aligning to TRBD2. Germline V gene data show CDR1 as LGHDT and CDR2 as YNNKEL (reference sequence). This CDR3 region has 13 residues. V dropped 0 bases and J dropped 16; count of bases not matched to a gene: 7. The CDR3 coding sequence is TGTGCCAGCAGCCAAGATGAGGGACTAGCTTTATTCTTC. Its protein product is CASSQDEGLALFF.

This rearrangement joins TRBV7-9 to TRBJ2-5; D is unresolved. V lost 5 bases and J 1 base, leaving 14 bases between the germline ends. This CDR3 contains 15 residues. Germline V gene sequence: CDR1 SEHNR, CDR2 FQNEAQ (reference sequence). CDR3 loop: CASSTRVGSQETQYF. In DNA, the CDR3 is TGTGCCAGCAGCACCCGGGTGGGCAGCCAAGAGACCCAGTACTTC. The full variable domain, with the rest looked up from reference TRBV7-9 and TRBJ2-5, is DTGVSQNPRHKITKRGQNVTFRCDPISEHNRLYWYRQTLGQGPEFLTYFQNEAQLEKSRLLSDRFSAERPKGSFSTLEIQRTEQGDSAMYLCASSTRVGSQETQYFGPGTRLLVL.